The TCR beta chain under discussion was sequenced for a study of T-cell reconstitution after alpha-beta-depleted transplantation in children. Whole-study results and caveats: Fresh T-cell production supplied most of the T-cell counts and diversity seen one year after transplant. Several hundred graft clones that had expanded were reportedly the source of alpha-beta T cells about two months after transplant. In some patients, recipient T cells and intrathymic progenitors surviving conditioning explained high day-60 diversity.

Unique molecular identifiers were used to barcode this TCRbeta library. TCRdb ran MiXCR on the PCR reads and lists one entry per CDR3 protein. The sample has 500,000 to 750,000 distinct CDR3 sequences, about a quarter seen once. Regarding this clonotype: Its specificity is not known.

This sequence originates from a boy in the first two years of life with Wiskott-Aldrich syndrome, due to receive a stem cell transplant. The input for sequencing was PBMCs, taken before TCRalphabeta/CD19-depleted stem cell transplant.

This chain's CDR3 is CSATTGPEVGNTIYF. The CDR3 DNA reads TGCAGTGCTACTACCGGGCCGGAGGTTGGAAACACCATATATTTT. The V and J genes are TRBV20-1 and TRBJ1-3; D unresolved. The CDR3 length is 15 residues. Trimming removed 4 bases from V and 3 bases from J, with 16 bases in between. The V gene's germline CDR1 is DFQATT and CDR2 SNEGSKA (reference sequence).